A selection of T cell receptor beta chains follows, all from one sample in a study of cytomegalovirus exposure and HLA in healthy donors. TCRdb's table, derived via immunoSEQ multiplex PCR, lists solely in-frame clones and lacks some. The sample shows under 150,000 clones, about 79% of them seen only once. The sample comprised PBMCs. The receptors were sampled from a woman aged 25-40 years in good health and CMV-seronegative. CDR3s include the opening cysteine and the closing phenylalanine or tryptophan. Fields, in order: clone size, D gene, V gene, J gene, CDR3 protein, CDR3 DNA. A D gene is named only where the DNA matches it firmly. Size is omitted from some rows. Given values are once, few, many or a class for expanded clones.

once	TRBD1	TRBV5-6	TRBJ1-5	CASSSTGGVNQPQHF	TGTGCCAGCAGCTCCACAGGGGGCGTTAATCAGCCCCAGCATTTT
NA	NA	TRBV11-2	TRBJ1-1	CASSFHRANSEAFF	TGTGCCAGCAGCTTTCACAGGGCAAACTCTGAAGCTTTCTTT
NA	TRBD1	TRBV5-1	TRBJ1-1	CASSSGLNGQGNTEAFF	TGCGCCAGCAGCTCCGGCTTGAACGGACAGGGAAACACTGAAGCTTTCTTT
NA	TRBD2	TRBV5-1	TRBJ2-2	CAGRAGGNTGELFF	TGCGCCGGCCGAGCGGGAGGGAACACCGGGGAGCTGTTTTTT
NA	TRBD1	TRBV18	TRBJ2-6	CASSPLTGGPLGANVLTF	TGTGCCAGCTCACCACTGACAGGGGGCCCACTCGGGGCCAACGTCCTGACTTTC
NA	TRBD1	TRBV7-9	TRBJ2-5	CASTPGGPGKETQYF	TGTGCCAGCACCCCAGGGGGTCCAGGGAAAGAGACCCAGTACTTC
NA	NA	TRBV7-2	TRBJ1-3	CASSLGGRGGDTIYF	TGTGCCAGCAGCTTAGGGGGGCGCGGGGGTGACACCATATATTTT
NA	NA	TRBV10-2	TRBJ1-6	CASSEPGRGNSPLHF	TGCGCCAGCAGTGAGCCGGGCAGGGGCAATTCACCCCTCCACTTT
NA	NA	TRBV2	TRBJ1-5	CASSQDDQPQHF	TGTGCCAGCAGTCAGGATGATCAGCCCCAGCATTTT
NA	NA	TRBV6-1	TRBJ1-1	CATYVVTEAFF	TGTGCCACCTATGTGGTCACTGAAGCTTTCTTT
once	NA	TRBV19	TRBJ1-2	CASSIAVFYGYTF	TGTGCCAGTAGTATAGCAGTTTTCTATGGCTACACCTTC
NA	TRBD1	TRBV6-5	TRBJ2-7	CASSQTGGSYEQYF	TGTGCCAGCAGCCAGACAGGGGGCTCCTACGAGCAGTACTTC
NA	NA	TRBV5-1	TRBJ1-4	CASSLDYREGEKLFF	TGCGCCAGCAGCTTGGATTATCGGGAGGGTGAAAAACTGTTTTTT
NA	NA	TRBV27	TRBJ1-1	CASSLSRGTEAFF	TGTGCCAGCAGTTTATCGAGGGGGACTGAAGCTTTCTTT
NA	TRBD2	TRBV4-1	TRBJ2-7	CASSQVLKAGNSYEQYF	TGCGCCAGCAGCCAAGTTCTCAAAGCGGGGAACTCCTACGAGCAGTACTTC
few	TRBD1	TRBV18	TRBJ1-1	CASLSDRGNTEAFF	TGTGCCAGTTTAAGTGACAGGGGGAACACTGAAGCTTTCTTT
NA	TRBD1	TRBV7-8	TRBJ1-2	CASSLDPRQGAYGYTF	TGTGCCAGCAGCTTAGACCCCCGACAGGGGGCGTATGGCTACACCTTC
NA	NA	TRBV6-1	TRBJ1-2	CASSEDGYGYTF	TGTGCCAGCAGTGAAGACGGGTATGGCTACACCTTC
NA	NA	TRBV6-5	TRBJ1-2	CASSYETGDYYGYTF	TGTGCCAGCAGTTACGAGACAGGAGACTACTATGGCTACACCTTC
NA	TRBD2	TRBV27	TRBJ2-7	CASSSPGTSGRYEQYF	TGTGCCAGCAGTTCCCCCGGGACTAGCGGGCGATACGAGCAGTACTTC
NA	TRBD1	TRBV27	TRBJ2-7	CASRGQGKTEQYF	TGTGCCAGCAGGGGACAGGGTAAAACCGAGCAGTACTTC
NA	NA	TRBV27	TRBJ2-7	CASSHPPGGSEQYF	TGTGCCAGCAGTCACCCCCCCGGGGGAAGCGAGCAGTACTTC
NA	TRBD2	TRBV7-2	TRBJ2-7	CASSLGGGSGGAYEQYF	TGTGCCAGCAGCTTAGGAGGGGGGAGCGGGGGGGCCTACGAGCAGTACTTC
NA	NA	TRBV4-1	TRBJ2-3	CASSQGHGGTDTQYF	TGCGCCAGCAGCCAAGGACACGGGGGCACAGATACGCAGTATTTT
NA	NA	TRBV2	TRBJ1-2	CASSEAVGGAGYGYTF	TGTGCCAGCAGTGAAGCGGTGGGGGGGGCTGGTTATGGCTACACCTTC
NA	TRBD1	TRBV6-5	TRBJ2-7	CASRSPSGQIYEQYF	TGTGCCAGCAGATCACCGTCGGGACAGATCTACGAGCAGTACTTC
NA	NA	TRBV18	TRBJ1-6	CASSPTGSYNSPLHF	TGTGCCAGCTCACCAACAGGCTCCTATAATTCACCCCTCCACTTT
NA	TRBD1	TRBV29-1	TRBJ1-2	CSVERQGADYGYTF	TGCAGCGTTGAGCGTCAGGGGGCAGACTATGGCTACACCTTC
NA	TRBD1	TRBV30	TRBJ1-5	CAWSQRQGNGGNQPQHF	TGTGCCTGGAGTCAAAGACAGGGAAATGGGGGCAATCAGCCCCAGCATTTT
once	NA	TRBV5-1	TRBJ1-4	CASSSGGSTNEKLFF	TGCGCCAGCAGCTCGGGGGGCTCGACTAATGAAAAACTGTTTTTT
NA	TRBD1	TRBV5-4	TRBJ2-7	CASSFPGQGSYEQYF	TGTGCCAGCAGCTTTCCGGGACAGGGGTCCTACGAGCAGTACTTC
few	NA	TRBV5-5	TRBJ2-1	CASRRNSETYNEQFF	TGTGCCAGCAGGCGGAATAGCGAGACCTACAATGAGCAGTTCTTC
NA	TRBD1	TRBV6-5	TRBJ1-1	CASRRETGGPGEAFF	TGTGCCAGCAGGCGAGAGACAGGGGGCCCGGGGGAAGCTTTCTTT
NA	TRBD1	TRBV6-6	TRBJ2-3	CASSFWTGALTDTQYF	TGTGCCAGCAGTTTCTGGACAGGAGCTCTTACAGATACGCAGTATTTT
NA	NA	TRBV5-4	TRBJ1-1	CASSPARELTEAFF	TGTGCCAGCAGCCCAGCAAGGGAGCTCACTGAAGCTTTCTTT
NA	TRBD1	TRBV7-2	TRBJ1-1	CASSLPTGATEAFF	TGTGCCAGCAGCTTGCCGACAGGGGCCACTGAAGCTTTCTTT
NA	NA	TRBV7-9	TRBJ1-2	CASSRTGNYGYTF	TGTGCCAGCAGCCGAACAGGGAACTATGGCTACACCTTC
NA	TRBD2	TRBV7-2	TRBJ2-1	CASSLSGGSYNEQFF	TGTGCCAGCAGCCTTAGCGGGGGATCCTACAATGAGCAGTTCTTC
NA	TRBD2	TRBV27	TRBJ2-1	CASSLGGGSYNEQFF	TGTGCCAGCAGTTTAGGGGGGGGTTCCTACAATGAGCAGTTCTTC
NA	TRBD2	TRBV7-6	TRBJ2-1	CASSPGTSGGPYNEQFF	TGTGCCAGCAGCCCGGGGACTAGCGGGGGGCCCTACAATGAGCAGTTCTTC